Below, 9 T cell receptor beta chains from the same sample are listed, as sequenced in a study of blood T cell repertoires in COVID-19. Sequencing used immunoSEQ multiplex PCR; TCRdb keeps in-frame clones, though not all of them. The sample shows 200,000 to 250,000 clones, around 84% of them seen only once. Input material: peripheral blood. Every receptor here comes from an elderly woman with active or convalescent COVID-19.

The chain recombines TRBV23-1 with TRBJ2-3, with 11 bases lining up with TRBD1. TRBV23-1 is filed as an ORF, its function uncertain. V was pared by 2 bases and J by 1 base, with 11 bases of the junction left unmatched. The length of the CDR3 is 19 residues. CDR3 nucleotide sequence: TGCGCCAGCAGTCAACCAGGGACAGGGGGTATCGTAGGCACAGATACGCAGTATTTT. Translating it yields CASSQPGTGGIVGTDTQYF.

This clone was observed a handful of times. In DNA, the CDR3 is TGTGCCAGCAGCCAAGCAGGGGGAAACACCATATATTTT. The encoded protein is CASSQAGGNTIYF. The chain employs TRBV14 and TRBJ1-3; D possibly corresponds to TRBD1 (5 bases). The germline V gene encodes CDR1 SGHDN and CDR2 FVKESK. V lost 1 base and J 4 bases, leaving 5 bases between the germline ends. CDR3 length equals 13 residues.

This clone occurred a few times. This chain links TRBV4-1 with TRBJ1-2; 9 bases align to TRBD1. CDR3 length equals 15 residues. Germline lookup yields CDR1 MGHRA and CDR2 YSYEKL. V was clipped by 4 bases and J by 4 bases; unmatched bases: 7. CDR3: CASSLGATGGYGYTF. CDR3 bases: TGCGCCAGCAGCCTGGGGGCGACAGGGGGCTATGGCTACACCTTC.

This clone was recorded only once. The chain recombines TRBV18 with TRBJ2-7; D unresolved. Trimming removed 1 base from V and 5 bases from J, with 18 bases in between. The CDR3 has 16 amino acids. From germline, CDR1 is KGHSH and CDR2 LQKENI. Here the CDR3 DNA reads TGTGCCAGCTCACCACGATCTCAGGATTCTTGGGACGAGCAGTACTTC. Residues: CASSPRSQDSWDEQYF.

This rearrangement joins TRBV7-2 to TRBJ1-5; no clear D. V was trimmed by 1 base and J by 6 bases, leaving 7 bases between them. CDR3 length: 13 amino acids. In germline, CDR1 is SGHTA, CDR2 FQGNSA. The CDR3 loop reads CASSLESSQPQHF. Here the CDR3 DNA reads TGTGCCAGCAGCTTAGAGAGTAGTCAGCCCCAGCATTTT.

The chain is built from TRBV23-1 and TRBJ1-2, with D unresolved. TRBV23-1 falls under the ORF class, with uncertain function. The CDR3 is made up of 12 amino acids. Trimming took off 3 bases at V and 8 bases at J, with 10 bases between the two ends. The CDR3, as DNA: TGCGCCAGCAGTCAGGCTGTTTGCGGCTACACCTTC. Protein: CASSQAVCGYTF.

The V call is TRBV6-2 or TRBV6-3, the J call TRBJ2-5; 8 bases line up with TRBD2. Trimming took 5 bases from V and 6 from J; bases not matched to a gene: 2. The CDR3 totals 12 residues. Germline CDR1 is MNHEY and CDR2 is SVGEGT. Here the CDR3 reads CASSRGGKTQYF. In DNA, the CDR3 is TGTGCCAGCAGTCGGGGGGGAAAGACCCAGTACTTC.

This chain links TRBV4-3 with TRBJ2-2, with D possibly being TRBD1 (6 bases). Germline V gives CDR1 LGHNA, CDR2 YSLEER. V shed 3 bases and J shed 8 bases, with 16 bases lying between them. This CDR3 contains 15 residues. CDR3 sequence: CASSQGASVPGELFF. CDR3 coding DNA: TGCGCCAGCAGCCAGGGGGCTTCTGTTCCAGGGGAGCTGTTTTTT.

This chain's CDR3 is CASSLNGGNQETQYF. The CDR3 DNA sequence: TGTGCCAGCAGCTTAAATGGAGGCAACCAAGAGACCCAGTACTTC. The rearrangement uses TRBV7-2 and TRBJ2-5; possible D gene TRBD2, 5 bases. Looked up from germline, CDR1 is SGHTA and CDR2 is FQGNSA. The CDR3 is made up of 15 amino acids. Trimming pared 2 bases from V and 0 bases from J, leaving 10 bases between.